This passage covers 22 T cell receptor beta chains from one sample sequenced in a study of blood T cells in healthy people across ages. A J-beta primer mix and a sample-barcoded 5' primer were used in a second PCR of about 7 to 12 cycles. Each CDR3 protein gets one entry after TCRdb re-called the 5' RACE reads with MiXCR. The sample yields over 1,500,000 distinct CDR3 sequences, 35% to 50% seen once. Material: blood. The receptors originated from a human donor in good health.

CDR3 nucleotide sequence: TGCGCCAGCAACTTCGCTCGACAGGGCACAGATACGCAGTATTTT. Amino acid sequence: CASNFARQGTDTQYF. V and J are TRBV5-1 and TRBJ2-3; D may be TRBD1 (6 bases). Germline CDR1 is SGHRS and CDR2 is YFSETQ. V shed 6 bases and J shed 1 base, with 15 bases lying between them. This CDR3 is built from 15 residues.

This clonotype showed up just a few times. At one end the junction does not follow the germline gene, possibly because of a read error. The CDR3 spells CASGPRGLNEKLFF. The DNA for the CDR3 is TGTGCCAGCGGCCCCCGGGGCCTAAATGAAAAGCTGTTTTTT. The chain couples TRBV28 to TRBJ1-4, with D possibly TRBD1 on 5 matching bases. The CDR3 runs 14 residues. Germline loops: CDR1 MDHEN, CDR2 SYDVKM.

This clonotype has a handful of counts. The gene calls are TRBV20-1 and TRBJ2-5, with 11 bases matching TRBD2. Trimming at V came to 5 bases and at J to 1 base, leaving 6 bases not matched to a gene. There are 15 residues in the CDR3. Germline V CDR1 and CDR2: DFQATT, SNEGSKA (reference sequence). CDR3 bases: TGCAGTGCTCCCTTAGCGGGGGGGACCCAAGAGACCCAGTACTTC. This translates into CSAPLAGGTQETQYF.

The sample holds a few counts of this clonotype. The J gene is TRBJ2-3, the V gene TRBV19, with D possibly being TRBD1 (5 bases). The CDR3 is 16 residues long. CDR1 and CDR2 from the germline V gene are LNHDA and SQIVND (reference sequence). The V end lost 3 bases, the J end lost 1 base, and 14 bases lay between the germline ends. The CDR3 nucleotides read TGTGCCAGTAGTATTCGAACAGGCAAAGGCACAGATACGCAGTATTTT. Translated: CASSIRTGKGTDTQYF.

Ten or more counts support this clonotype. The chain links TRBV29-1 to TRBJ2-7; no clear D. The germline V gene encodes CDR1 SQVTM and CDR2 ANQGSEA. The CDR3 consists of 14 residues. V was pared by 6 bases and J by 0 bases, with 15 bases between. CDR3 sequence (DNA): TGCAGCGTCGTGGAGATGGGGTCCTCCTACGAGCAGTACTTC. It translates to CSVVEMGSSYEQYF.

This chain uses TRBV20-1 with TRBJ2-3, with 7 bases that match TRBD2. CDR3 length: 14 residues. The V and J ends lost 1 base and 4 bases, in that order; junction bases with no gene match: 5. In germline, CDR1 is DFQATT, CDR2 SNEGSKA (reference sequence). Written as DNA, the CDR3 is TGCAGTGCTAGAGTGGGGGGGTTTGCAGATACGCAGTATTTT. Amino acids: CSARVGGFADTQYF.

The V gene is TRBV6-6, the J gene TRBJ2-5; 8 bases are shared with TRBD1. The CDR3 is 15 residues long. Germline assignment: CDR1 MNHNY and CDR2 SVGAGI (reference sequence). The V gene end was trimmed by 7 bases and the J gene end by 6 bases; junction bases not matched to a gene: 13. CDR3 sequence reads: CASKGSDRGSKTQYF. The DNA of the CDR3 is TGTGCCAGCAAAGGATCCGACAGGGGATCGAAGACCCAGTACTTC.

The rearrangement joins TRBV27 to TRBJ1-1; D is perhaps TRBD1 (5 bases). The V gene lost 2 bases and the J gene lost 0 bases, with 13 bases spanning the gap. The V gene's germline CDR1 is MNHEY and CDR2 SMNVEV (reference sequence). The CDR3 is 16 amino acids. The CDR3 DNA is TGTGCCAGCAGTTTAAGGCCGGGGACGATGAACACTGAAGCTTTCTTT. This translates into CASSLRPGTMNTEAFF.

About this clonotype: The junction and the germline gene differ at one end; a read error may be behind it. The genes are TRBV29-1 and TRBJ2-7; D unclear. This CDR3 comprises 14 residues. Germline-derived CDR1 and CDR2 are SQVTM and ANQGSEA. The CDR3 DNA is TGCAGCGCTGAGGTCGCAGCGAGCTCCTACGGGCAGTACTTC. Translating gives CSAEVAASSYGQYF.

This clonotype has a handful of counts. J is TRBJ1-2 and V is TRBV20-1; tentatively, D is TRBD1 (5 bases). The CDR3 loop spans 15 amino acids. V was clipped by 0 bases and J by 3 bases, with 14 bases between them. In germline, CDR1 is DFQATT, CDR2 SNEGSKA (reference sequence). In DNA, the CDR3 is TGCAGTGCTAGAGATCTCTGGGGGGACCACTATGGCTACACCTTC. It yields the protein CSARDLWGDHYGYTF.

The chain links TRBV6-6 to TRBJ1-5, with TRBD1 matching 7 bases. CDR1 and CDR2 from the germline V gene are MNHNY and SVGAGI (reference sequence). The J segment lost 7 bases and the V segment lost 6 bases, leaving 9 bases of the junction unmatched. The CDR3 consists of 14 residues. The CDR3 is CASSLQGEDQPQHF. In DNA form, the CDR3 reads TGTGCCAGCAGCCTTCAGGGGGAAGACCAGCCCCAGCATTTT.

The rearrangement uses TRBV24-1 and TRBJ2-1, with 9 bases aligning to TRBD2. The V segment lost 4 bases and the J segment 4 bases; nucleotides outside the gene matches: 7. The germline V gene has CDR1 KGHDR and CDR2 SFDVKD. The CDR3 covers 16 residues. CDR3 nucleotide sequence: TGTGCCACCAGTGACTACGGCGGGGGGGATTACAATGAGCAGTTCTTC. It codes for CATSDYGGGDYNEQFF.

The rearrangement links TRBV29-1 to TRBJ1-5; unclear D gene. CDR1 is SQVTM and CDR2 is ANQGSEA in the germline V gene. V lost 4 bases to trimming and J lost 7 bases, with 14 bases between them. The CDR3 runs to 13 residues. The chain's CDR3 is CSVGEGPRQPQHF. In nucleotides, the CDR3 is TGCAGCGTTGGGGAAGGACCGCGGCAGCCCCAGCATTTT.

The chain employs TRBV7-3 and TRBJ2-7; D may be TRBD1 or TRBD2 (5 bases each). With 4 bases removed from V and 8 bases from J, the gap between germline ends came to 15 bases. The CDR3 spans 13 residues. CDR1 SGHTA and CDR2 FQGTGA come from the germline V gene. CDR3 residues: CASSSPPPGQQYF. CDR3 DNA: TGTGCCAGCAGCTCCCCCCCACCGGGACAGCAGTACTTC.

The chain is built from TRBV20-1 and TRBJ1-2; D unresolved. The germline V gene encodes CDR1 DFQATT and CDR2 SNEGSKA (reference sequence). V lost 3 bases, J lost 7 bases, and 12 bases lay in between. The CDR3 contains 12 residues. The CDR3 region is CSARPQAIGYTF. The CDR3 nucleotides are TGCAGTGCTAGGCCGCAGGCGATTGGCTACACCTTC.

This chain links TRBV6-2 or TRBV6-3 with TRBJ2-7; perhaps TRBD2 as D (6 bases). V lost 6 bases and J lost 3, with 18 bases in between. This CDR3 comprises 15 residues. Germline V gives CDR1 MNHEY, CDR2 SVGEGT. CDR3 nucleotides: TGTGCCAGCAGGCACGCGGGGCAGCGACTCTACGAGCAGTACTTC. Translation: CASRHAGQRLYEQYF.

The chain couples TRBV9 to TRBJ2-3; D perhaps matches TRBD1 (6 bases). The germline V and J ends were trimmed by 4 bases and 2 bases, with 17 bases remaining between them. This CDR3 is built from 16 residues. Looked up from germline, CDR1 is SGDLS and CDR2 is YYNGEE. The CDR3 spells CASSIRTAGTTDTQYF. The DNA for the CDR3 is TGTGCCAGCAGCATCCGGACAGCCGGTACCACAGATACGCAGTATTTT.

The rearrangement uses TRBV4-2 and TRBJ2-2; no firm D call. V lost 0 bases and J 4 bases, leaving 9 bases between the germline ends. CDR3 length equals 15 residues. The germline CDR1 and CDR2 sequences are LGHNA and YNFKEQ. CDR3 nucleotide sequence: TGTGCCAGCAGCCAAGACCCCCAGTTCACCGGGGAGCTGTTTTTT. Amino acids: CASSQDPQFTGELFF.

V gene TRBV9 combines with J gene TRBJ2-3; D gene uncertain. V gave up 2 bases and J gave up 2 bases, with 15 bases separating them. The CDR3 is 16 amino acids. Germline V lookup: CDR1 SGDLS, CDR2 YYNGEE. Here the CDR3 reads CASSVESPRVTDTQYF. CDR3 sequence (DNA): TGTGCCAGCAGCGTGGAGAGCCCACGAGTCACAGATACGCAGTATTTT.

The V gene is TRBV7-2, the J gene TRBJ2-5; no clear D. The CDR3 has 14 residues. Germline V gene data show CDR1 as SGHTA and CDR2 as FQGNSA. The germline V and J ends were trimmed by 3 bases and 1 base, with 9 bases remaining between them. CDR3: CASSLRFRQETQYF. CDR3 nucleotides: TGTGCCAGCAGCTTGAGGTTCCGCCAAGAGACCCAGTACTTC.

The rearrangement uses TRBV18 and TRBJ2-1; D may match TRBD1 or TRBD2 (5 bases each). Trimming removed 5 bases from V and 3 bases from J, with 17 bases in between. This CDR3 contains 16 residues. The germline V gene encodes CDR1 KGHSH and CDR2 LQKENI. The CDR3 DNA reads TGTGCCAGCTCATTCACCATTGGGGGTCACTACAATGAGCAGTTCTTC. The encoded protein is CASSFTIGGHYNEQFF.

The chain employs TRBV6-5 and TRBJ1-1, with D possibly TRBD1 on 6 matching bases. The CDR3 length is 13 residues. The germline V and J ends were trimmed by 6 bases and 5 bases, with 13 bases remaining between them. Germline V lookup: CDR1 MNHEY, CDR2 SVGAGI. CDR3 residues: CASSPGVYTEAFF. CDR3 DNA sequence: TGTGCCAGCAGCCCAGGGGTGTATACTGAAGCTTTCTTT.